These 6 T cell receptor beta chains share one sample of origin, sequenced in a study of T cells in Graves' hyperthyroidism and ophthalmopathy. RNA transcripts yielded amplified TCR beta CDR3 regions. When the TCR CDR3 underwent first-round RT-PCR, the HTBI primer set was used. TCRdb fed the multiplex PCR reads into MiXCR, producing one record per CDR3 protein. The sample comprises about 420,000 distinct CDR3 sequences, roughly 14% of which are singletons, and 14% rests with the top ten. Sequencing input: blood. Every receptor here comes from a young woman with Graves' hyperthyroidism.

Turning to this clonotype: This sequence may be a read error, since a much larger clone differs from it by one base. The rearrangement joins TRBV20-1 to TRBJ2-1; 13 bases align to TRBD2. The V gene end was trimmed by 3 bases and the J gene end by 5 bases; junction bases not matched to a gene: 4. Germline-derived CDR1 and CDR2 are DFQATT and SNEGSKA (reference sequence). CDR3 length: 15 residues. The CDR3 region has the DNA TGCAGTGCTAGCTTCGGACTAGCGGGGGACAATGAGCAGTTCTTC. Translation gives CSASFGLAGDNEQFF.

This clonotype was seen repeatedly, ten times or more. This chain connects TRBV28 to TRBJ1-5; D may be TRBD1 (5 bases). V lost 6 bases to trimming and J lost 3 bases, with 15 bases between them. The CDR3 contains 15 residues. Germline assignment: CDR1 MDHEN and CDR2 SYDVKM. CDR3 residues: CASRPSGKANQPQHF. CDR3 in DNA: TGTGCCAGCAGGCCGTCAGGGAAGGCCAATCAGCCCCAGCATTTT.

This clonotype was seen a few times. The chain carries TRBV20-1 and TRBJ2-1; 7 bases align to TRBD2. The CDR3 covers 14 residues. Germline V gene data show CDR1 as DFQATT and CDR2 as SNEGSKA (reference sequence). V lost 0 bases and J lost 6; bases outside the gene matches: 5. The CDR3 loop reads CSARDASGVNEQFF. In DNA form, the CDR3 reads TGCAGTGCTAGAGATGCTAGCGGAGTCAATGAGCAGTTCTTC.

In its sample, this clonotype was seen many times. The chain couples TRBV6-2 or TRBV6-3 to TRBJ1-2; D is possibly TRBD1 (6 bases). V was trimmed by 2 bases and J by 6 bases, leaving 13 bases between them. From germline, CDR1 is MNHEY and CDR2 SVGEGT. This CDR3 comprises 14 residues. CDR3 nucleotides: TGTGCCAGCAGTTACGGGGGGCACTTTGATGGCTACACCTTC. Amino acid sequence: CASSYGGHFDGYTF.

This clonotype occurred many times. The chain combines TRBV2 with TRBJ1-6; D possibly corresponds to TRBD1 (6 bases). Trimming removed 8 bases from V and 5 bases from J, with 10 bases in between. This CDR3 has 13 amino acids. Germline CDR1 reads SNHLY; CDR2 reads FYNNEI. DNA of the CDR3: TGTGCCAGCGGCTGGGACAATAATTCACCCCTCCACTTT. This encodes CASGWDNNSPLHF. Filled out from reference TRBV2 and TRBJ1-6, the complete variable domain reads EPEVTQTPSHQVTQMGQEVILRCVPISNHLYFYWYRQILGQKVEFLVSFYNNEISEKSEIFDDQFSVERPDGSNFTLKIRSTKLEDSAMYFCASGWDNNSPLHFGNGTRLTVT.

This clonotype was picked up many times. The CDR3 nucleotides are TGTGCCAGCAGTTTTATTTGGACAGGGGGCCGAGGGGTATTTGAAACCACTGAAGCTTTCTTT. Translation: CASSFIWTGGRGVFETTEAFF. The chain carries TRBV28 and TRBJ1-1, with 11 nucleotides matching TRBD1. Per germline, CDR1 MDHEN and CDR2 SYDVKM. This CDR3 is built from 21 residues. The V gene end was trimmed by 3 bases and the J gene end by 4 bases; junction bases not matched to a gene: 22.